The source of this TCR beta chain is a study of cytomegalovirus exposure and HLA in healthy donors. Study summary: Researchers previously reported finding about 110 million unique TCR beta sequences from roughly 180 million T cells.

Overall study findings and caveats: No immune exposure information besides CMV serostatus was available. Relative to equally common others, HLA-associated TCR beta chains showed greater clonal expansion in a later analysis. Reports indicate that TCR beta sequences accurately predicted the HLA-A and HLA-B alleles of most subjects.

To note about this clone: What it binds is unknown.

Use of 60 Vbeta and 13 Jbeta primers characterized the PCR. This table comes from immunoSEQ multiplex PCR, and its TCRdb copy is limited to in-frame clones, with some not included. The data show about 93,000 clones, around three quarters seen once. Trimming removed 3 bases from V and 2 bases from J, with 7 bases in between. Germline V gene sequence: CDR1 MRHNA, CDR2 SNTAGT. There are 13 residues in the CDR3. The rearrangement links TRBV6-4 to TRBJ1-2, with D tentatively TRBD1 (6 bases). Sequenced: PBMCs. The clonotype was recovered from a man aged 30 to 45 in good health and CMV-seronegative. The CDR3 here is CASSEGANYGYTF. The CDR3 bases are TGTGCCAGCAGTGAGGGGGCGAACTATGGCTACACCTTC.